This T cell receptor beta chain derives from a study of blood T cell repertoires in COVID-19. At the level of the study: COVID-19 samples, acute and convalescent, were from the United States, Italy and Spain. The cDNA or gDNA used as material had been derived from T cells, B-cell-depleted T cells, or PBMCs.

Sequenced by immunoSEQ multiplex PCR; TCRdb stores in-frame clones only, minus some. The sample shows under 200,000 clones, 86% of them seen only once. On this clone: The same CDR3 is also encoded by other DNA sequences in this sample.

Trimming left V 3 bases short and J 0 bases short, with 6 bases between. The CDR3 is 14 amino acids. From germline, CDR1 is MDHEN and CDR2 SYDVKM. Specimen: peripheral blood. The chain employs TRBV28 and TRBJ1-5, with D uncertain. The clonotype originates from a woman in her 70s with acute or convalescent COVID-19. CDR3: CASSFGGSNQPQHF. The CDR3 nucleotides are TGTGCCAGCAGTTTTGGAGGTAGCAATCAGCCCCAGCATTTT. The variable domain in full, completed from reference TRBV28 and TRBJ1-5, reads DVKVTQSSRYLVKRTGEKVFLECVQDMDHENMFWYRQDPGLGLRLIYFSYDVKMKEKGDIPEGYSVSREKKERFSLILESASTNQTSMYLCASSFGGSNQPQHFGDGTRLSIL.